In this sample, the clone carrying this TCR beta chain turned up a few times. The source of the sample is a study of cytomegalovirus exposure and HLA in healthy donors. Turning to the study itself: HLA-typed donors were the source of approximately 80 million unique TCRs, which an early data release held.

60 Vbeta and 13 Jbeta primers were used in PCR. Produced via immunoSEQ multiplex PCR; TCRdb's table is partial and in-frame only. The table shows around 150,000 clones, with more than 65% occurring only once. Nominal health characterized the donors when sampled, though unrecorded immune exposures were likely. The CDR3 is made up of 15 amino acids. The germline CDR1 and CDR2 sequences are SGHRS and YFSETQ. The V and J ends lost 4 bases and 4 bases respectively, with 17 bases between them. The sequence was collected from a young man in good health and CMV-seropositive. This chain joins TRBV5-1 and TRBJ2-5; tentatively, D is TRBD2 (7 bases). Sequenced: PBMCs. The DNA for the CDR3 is TGCGCCAGCAGCCTATTTAGTGGGGGGGCAGAGACCCAGTACTTC. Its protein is CASSLFSGGAETQYF.